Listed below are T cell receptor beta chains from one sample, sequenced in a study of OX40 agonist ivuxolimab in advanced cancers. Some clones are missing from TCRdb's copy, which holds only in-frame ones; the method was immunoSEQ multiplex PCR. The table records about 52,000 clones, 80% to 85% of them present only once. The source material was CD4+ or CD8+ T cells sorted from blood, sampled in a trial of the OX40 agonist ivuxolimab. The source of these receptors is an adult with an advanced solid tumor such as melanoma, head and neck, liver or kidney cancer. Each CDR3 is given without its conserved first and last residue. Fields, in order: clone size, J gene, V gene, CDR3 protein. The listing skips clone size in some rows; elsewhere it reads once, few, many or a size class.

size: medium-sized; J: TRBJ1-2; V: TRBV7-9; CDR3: ASTRSPANYGYT
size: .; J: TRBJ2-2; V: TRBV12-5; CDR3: ASTRDTGELF
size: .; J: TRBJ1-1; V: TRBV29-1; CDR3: SVLDRGDTEAF
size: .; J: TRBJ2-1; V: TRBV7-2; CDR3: ASSSVGANEQF
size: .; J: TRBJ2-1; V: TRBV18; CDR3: ASSRGQNNEQF
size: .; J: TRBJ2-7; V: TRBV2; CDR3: ASTRGGNNEQY
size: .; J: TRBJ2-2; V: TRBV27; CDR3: ASSTGGTGELF
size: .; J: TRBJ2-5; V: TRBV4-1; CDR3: ASSQEGTSGTETQY
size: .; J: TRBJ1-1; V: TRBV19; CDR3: ASRSRTGTNTEAF
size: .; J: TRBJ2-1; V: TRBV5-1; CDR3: ASSLGQGHNEQF
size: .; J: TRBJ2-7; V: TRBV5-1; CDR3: ASSSGQGGGEQY
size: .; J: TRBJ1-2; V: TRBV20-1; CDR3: SANQGGYT
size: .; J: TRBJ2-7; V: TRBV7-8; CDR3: ASSSRRLAGEQY
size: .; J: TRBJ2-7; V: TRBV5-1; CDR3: ASSEGAVASGNYEQY
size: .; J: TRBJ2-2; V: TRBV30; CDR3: AWSHRASGRISRTDTGELF
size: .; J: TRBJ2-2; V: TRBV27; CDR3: ASSLTGGRGELF
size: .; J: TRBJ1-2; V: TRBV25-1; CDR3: ASSDPGTKNYGYT
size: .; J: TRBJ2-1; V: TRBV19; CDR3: ASSRETGTDRNEQF
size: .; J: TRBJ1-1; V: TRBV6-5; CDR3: ASNNWGRIWTEAF
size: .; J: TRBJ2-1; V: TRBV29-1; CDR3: SVDAAFREQF
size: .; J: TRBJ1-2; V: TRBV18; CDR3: ASSRLSEGEGYGYT
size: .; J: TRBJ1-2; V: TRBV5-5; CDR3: ASSLGMDYGYT
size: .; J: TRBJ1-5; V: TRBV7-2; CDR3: ASSPQGNNQPQH
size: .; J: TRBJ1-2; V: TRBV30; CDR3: AWIGTGPLYGYT
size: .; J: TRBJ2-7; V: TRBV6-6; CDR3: ASSYSGTGDEQY
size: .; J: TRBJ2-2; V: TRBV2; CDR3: ASSEGRGPGELF
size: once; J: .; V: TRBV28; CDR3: ASSEGQGGFYEQY
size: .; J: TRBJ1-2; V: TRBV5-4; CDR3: ASSTQALSHGYT
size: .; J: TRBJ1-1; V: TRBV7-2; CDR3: ASSLTPGQGHYEAF
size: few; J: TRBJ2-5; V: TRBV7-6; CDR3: ASSPSGGAQETQY
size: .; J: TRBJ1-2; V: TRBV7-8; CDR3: ASSTGGWSYGYT
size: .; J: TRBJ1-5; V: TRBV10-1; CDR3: ANVTGKYSNQPQH
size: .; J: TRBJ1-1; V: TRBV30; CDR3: ACHRAVGAEAF
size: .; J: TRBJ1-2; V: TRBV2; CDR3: ASRDNGYGYT
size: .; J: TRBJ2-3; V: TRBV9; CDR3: ASSVVATDTQY
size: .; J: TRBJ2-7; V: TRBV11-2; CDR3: ASTPPTGMYYEQY
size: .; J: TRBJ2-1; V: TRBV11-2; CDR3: ASSPRVGWGYNEQF
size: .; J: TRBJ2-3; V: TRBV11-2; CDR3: ASAQGGRVNTDTQY
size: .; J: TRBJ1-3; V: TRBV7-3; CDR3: ASSFGQTSGNTIY
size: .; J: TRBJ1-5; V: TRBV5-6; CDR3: ASSLGGINQPQH
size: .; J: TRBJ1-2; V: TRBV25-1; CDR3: ASTGQGASSA